The present TCR beta chain was sequenced within a study of T cell repertoires in cytomegalovirus infection (dated by TCRdb to the late 2010s). For the wider study: The HLA type of each donor mattered for the analysis, because public TCR beta signatures pointed to carriage of CMV infection along with the matching HLA type. Beyond this particular receptor, the publication reports: The ex vivo response was dominated by HLA-C-restricted CMV-specific TCR beta clonotypes, and the single most frequent clonotype in two of eight donors was supplied by these HLA-C-restricted clonotypes. Cumulative frequency of public TCR beta family members discriminated carriers of CMV infection plus the relevant HLA type in this cohort and an independent approximately 340-donor cohort.

Sequenced using an Illumina HiSeq 1500. In-frame beta chains were kept once TCRdb had trimmed the public reads at Q25 with fastp and called clones with MiXCR. Rows with a matching CDR3 protein are joined into one entry that keeps the most common DNA and genes. The sample table lists hundreds of thousands of distinct CDR3 sequences, 22% of them with a count of one. About 20% of the sample comes from the top ten. From cysteine to phenylalanine, the CDR3 is 14 amino acids long. The entry retains the CDR3 DNA only, 42 bases that are in frame from base 1. From the germline V gene (reference sequence), CDR1 is LNHDA and CDR2 is SQIVND. Between the V and J ends, shortened by 5 bases and 1 base respectively, the junction contains 11 bases. This clonotype was seen ten or more times. The antigen this receptor binds is unknown. Per-base qualities were not stored, and no clone one base away is much larger.

The clonotype originates from a human donor in good health (CMV status not recorded). Some clones in this sample may be carry-over from other donors' samples. Material for sequencing was CD8+ T cells from PBMCs. The chain links TRBV19 with TRBJ1-1; there is no confident call for the D gene. The DNA sequence is TGTGCCAGTAGTGAAGACATTGGGAACACTGAAGCTTTCTTT. This translates into CASSEDIGNTEAFF. Extended through the reference TRBV19 and TRBJ1-1 proteins, this CDR3 yields the full variable domain: DGGITQSPKYLFRKEGQNVTLSCEQNLNHDAMYWYRQDPGQGLRLIYYSQIVNDFQKGDIAEGYSVSREKKESFPLTVTSAQKNPTAFYLCASSEDIGNTEAFFGQGTRLTVV.